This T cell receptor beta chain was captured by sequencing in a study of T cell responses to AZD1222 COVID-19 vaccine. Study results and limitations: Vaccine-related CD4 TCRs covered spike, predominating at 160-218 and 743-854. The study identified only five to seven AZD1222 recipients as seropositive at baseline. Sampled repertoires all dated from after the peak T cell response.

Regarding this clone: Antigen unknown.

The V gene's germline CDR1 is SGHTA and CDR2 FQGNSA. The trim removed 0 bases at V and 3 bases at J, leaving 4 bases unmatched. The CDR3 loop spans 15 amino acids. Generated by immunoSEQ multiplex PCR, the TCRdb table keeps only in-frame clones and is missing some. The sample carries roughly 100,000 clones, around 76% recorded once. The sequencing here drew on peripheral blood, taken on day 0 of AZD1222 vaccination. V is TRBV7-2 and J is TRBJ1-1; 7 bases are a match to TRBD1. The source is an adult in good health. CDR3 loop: CASSLATGRDTEAFF. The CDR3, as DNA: TGTGCCAGCAGCTTAGCGACAGGGAGGGACACTGAAGCTTTCTTT. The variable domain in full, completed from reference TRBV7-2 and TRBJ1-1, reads GAGVSQSPSNKVTEKGKDVELRCDPISGHTALYWYRQSLGQGLEFLIYFQGNSAPDKSGLPSDRFSAERTGGSVSTLTIQRTQQEDSAVYLCASSLATGRDTEAFFGQGTRLTVV.